Below are 21 T cell receptor beta chains sequenced from a single sample in a study of identical twins. TCRdb re-derived calls from the 5' RACE reads in MiXCR, one entry per CDR3 protein. This table has approximately 620,000 distinct CDR3 sequences, 8% to 9% appearing once. The sample was also linked to a second study, of yellow fever vaccine responses in identical twins.

Sequencing was carried out using PBMCs. These receptors were taken from a woman between 18 and 29 years old in good health.

The sample holds a few counts of this clonotype. The chain has TRBV5-1 and TRBJ1-6; 9 nucleotides align to TRBD1. CDR3 size: 17 residues. Germline assignment: CDR1 SGHRS and CDR2 YFSETQ. Germline trimming cut 3 bases from V and 9 bases from J; bases unmatched to any gene: 13. CDR3 amino acids: CASSWTPTGGEVSPLHF. The CDR3 nucleotides are TGCGCCAGCAGCTGGACACCTACAGGGGGCGAAGTTTCACCCCTCCACTTT.

This clonotype was counted many times. The V call is TRBV9, the J call TRBJ2-7, with 7 bases lining up with TRBD1. Per the germline V gene, CDR1 is SGDLS and CDR2 is YYNGEE. J lost 2 bases, V lost 3 bases, and 8 bases had no gene match. The CDR3 sequence is 15 residues long. The CDR3 loop is CASSAGDSQAYEQYF. The CDR3 nucleotides read TGTGCCAGCAGCGCTGGGGACAGCCAGGCCTACGAGCAGTACTTC.

The chain joins TRBV10-3 to TRBJ2-1; D possibly uses TRBD1 or TRBD2 (5 bases each). V was trimmed by 6 bases and J by 1 base, leaving 16 bases between them. The CDR3 runs 16 residues. In germline, CDR1 is ENHRY, CDR2 SYGVKD. The CDR3 sequence is CAISLSGAGSYNEQFF. CDR3 nucleotide sequence: TGTGCCATCAGCCTCTCCGGGGCCGGGTCCTACAATGAGCAGTTCTTC.

This clonotype was picked up a small number of times. CDR3: CASSYGTSGSQTGELFF. For the CDR3, the DNA is TGTGCCAGCAGTTACGGGACTAGCGGGAGTCAGACCGGGGAGCTGTTTTTT. V gene TRBV6-5 combines with J gene TRBJ2-2; 14 bases are a match to TRBD2. The CDR3 runs 17 residues. V trimming: 2 bases; J trimming: 5 bases; junction bases outside the gene matches: 4. Germline V gene sequence: CDR1 MNHEY, CDR2 SVGAGI.

There are many counts of this clonotype. The J gene is TRBJ2-1, the V gene TRBV27; 10 bases align to TRBD1. This CDR3 comprises 15 residues. Germline V gives CDR1 MNHEY, CDR2 SMNVEV (reference sequence). With 3 bases clipped from V and 4 bases from J, the junction kept 3 bases outside the gene matches. The DNA for the CDR3 is TGTGCCAGCAGTTTCGGGACAGGGGATTACAATGAGCAGTTCTTC. This sequence encodes CASSFGTGDYNEQFF.

The chain is built from TRBV5-1 and TRBJ2-6; 8 nucleotides agree with TRBD2. Trimming cost V 2 bases and J 0 bases; bases outside gene matches: 10. Per the germline V gene, CDR1 is SGHRS and CDR2 is YFSETQ. There are 19 residues in the CDR3. The CDR3 sequence: CASSFWQAGAISGANVLTF. The CDR3 coding sequence is TGCGCCAGCAGCTTTTGGCAAGCGGGGGCGATCTCTGGGGCCAACGTCCTGACTTTC.

The chain employs TRBV4-2 and TRBJ2-1; D is unclear. There are 14 residues in the CDR3. Trimming cost V 2 bases and J 8 bases, with 13 bases left between them. Germline values: CDR1 LGHNA, CDR2 YNFKEQ. This CDR3 is CASSQLLRVDEQFF. The CDR3 nucleotides are TGTGCCAGCAGCCAACTCCTTAGGGTTGATGAGCAGTTCTTC.

This clonotype has more than one count but fewer than ten. The chain joins TRBV5-1 to TRBJ2-7; 7 bases are shared with TRBD2. CDR3 size: 15 residues. The junction had 7 bases not matched to a gene; V was cut back by 4 bases and J by 0 bases. Germline V gene sequence: CDR1 SGHRS, CDR2 YFSETQ. The CDR3 loop reads CASSPTTSASYEQYF. The CDR3 nucleotides read TGCGCCAGCAGCCCCACTACTAGCGCCTCCTACGAGCAGTACTTC.

In this sample, this clonotype turned up a few times. V is TRBV20-1 and J is TRBJ2-7; 7 bases agree with TRBD2. V lost 5 bases to trimming and J lost 2 bases; unmatched junction nucleotides: 6. The germline V gene encodes CDR1 DFQATT and CDR2 SNEGSKA (reference sequence). This CDR3 contains 13 residues. CDR3 in DNA: TGCAGTGCTTCCCCCAGCGGGGCCTACGAGCAGTACTTC. Translated: CSASPSGAYEQYF.

This clonotype showed up just a few times. The genes are TRBV12-3 or TRBV12-4 and TRBJ2-2; 7 bases line up with TRBD2. Germline trimming cut 3 bases from V and 5 bases from J; bases unmatched to any gene: 9. The CDR3 spans 16 residues. CDR3 in amino acids: CASSLVPAGRTGELFF. DNA for the CDR3: TGTGCCAGCAGTTTGGTCCCAGCGGGAAGGACCGGGGAGCTGTTTTTT.

The chain links TRBV28 to TRBJ2-7, with D perhaps matching TRBD2 (6 bases). Germline V gene lookup returns CDR1 MDHEN and CDR2 SYDVKM. V was pared by 5 bases and J by 6 bases, with 17 bases between. The CDR3 is made up of 14 amino acids. In DNA, the CDR3 is TGTGCCAGCAGTCTTAGGGAAAAGGAGGGCGAGCAGTACTTC. This encodes CASSLREKEGEQYF.

This clonotype was observed a handful of times. The rearrangement links TRBV5-6 to TRBJ2-3; 9 bases are a match to TRBD2. This CDR3 comprises 17 residues. The germline CDR1 and CDR2 sequences are SGHDT and YYEEEE. V lost 0 bases, J lost 4 bases, and 9 bases stayed unmatched. The CDR3 loop is CASSLGARGGSADTQYF. Here the CDR3 DNA reads TGTGCCAGCAGCTTGGGGGCGCGGGGGGGCAGCGCAGATACGCAGTATTTT.

The genes are TRBV5-1 and TRBJ1-2, with 7 positions matching TRBD1. The germline V gene has CDR1 SGHRS and CDR2 YFSETQ. The CDR3 totals 15 residues. Trimming cost V 7 bases and J 2 bases; bases outside gene matches: 11. The CDR3 is CASLYPPDRNYGYTF. CDR3 in DNA: TGCGCCAGCCTCTACCCCCCGGACAGGAACTATGGCTACACCTTC.

The chain combines TRBV5-1 with TRBJ2-1; 14 bases fit TRBD2. The CDR3 totals 15 residues. V was clipped by 5 bases and J by 10 bases; unmatched bases: 8. CDR1 and CDR2 (germline): SGHRS, YFSETQ. In DNA form, the CDR3 reads TGCGCCAGCAGGGTGGGACTAGCGGGAGTGAACGAGCAGTTCTTC. This encodes CASRVGLAGVNEQFF.

J is TRBJ2-3 and V is TRBV20-1, with D possibly called TRBD1 or TRBD2 (5 bases each). Germline V gene lookup returns CDR1 DFQATT and CDR2 SNEGSKA (reference sequence). The CDR3 extends over 18 amino acids. V dropped 0 bases and J dropped 4 bases, with 23 bases sitting between them. The CDR3 DNA follows: TGCAGTGCTAGAGATTCCGGGACCCAATTTTTAACATCAGATACGCAGTATTTT. It specifies CSARDSGTQFLTSDTQYF.

The CDR3 DNA reads TGTGCCAGCAGCTCCGGGACAGCCAGATACAATGAGCAGTTCTTC. It translates to CASSSGTARYNEQFF. The rearrangement joins TRBV5-8 to TRBJ2-1; 7 bases agree with TRBD1. Germline lookup yields CDR1 SGHTS and CDR2 YDEGEE. V gave up 3 bases and J gave up 4 bases; unmatched junction bases: 7. The CDR3 has 15 residues. Full variable domain (remainder filled in from reference TRBV5-8 and TRBJ2-1): EAGVTQSPTHLIKTRGQQATLRCSPISGHTSVYWYQQALGLGLQFLLWYDEGEERNRGNFPPRFSGRQFPNYSSELNVNALELEDSALYLCASSSGTARYNEQFFGPGTRLTVL.

This clonotype appeared many times. The rearrangement links TRBV7-2 to TRBJ2-1; D may be TRBD2 (5 bases). CDR1 is SGHTA, CDR2 FQGNSA, per germline. CDR3 length: 15 amino acids. The V end lost 3 bases, the J end lost 2 bases, and 11 bases lay between the germline ends. The CDR3, as DNA: TGTGCCAGCAGCTTGGACTTTCGACCCTACAATGAGCAGTTCTTC. Its translation is CASSLDFRPYNEQFF.

This clonotype was seen more than once but under ten times. The chain employs TRBV20-1 and TRBJ1-6; D remains ambiguous. CDR1 and CDR2 (germline): DFQATT, SNEGSKA (reference sequence). CDR3 length: 13 residues. Trimming left V 0 bases short and J 9 bases short, with 9 bases between. DNA for the CDR3: TGCAGTGCTAGAGAGGGCCCCGCTTCACCCCTCCACTTT. Translation: CSAREGPASPLHF.

This clonotype was counted at least ten times. V gene TRBV5-1 combines with J gene TRBJ2-7; possibly TRBD2 for D (6 bases). Trimming took 5 bases from V and 4 from J, leaving 10 bases between them. Germline CDR1 is SGHRS and CDR2 is YFSETQ. The CDR3 contains 12 residues. DNA for the CDR3: TGCGCCAGCAGAGCCGGGACTTACGAGCAGTACTTC. Amino acid sequence: CASRAGTYEQYF.

Only a few counts were recorded for this clonotype. The chain links TRBV11-2 to TRBJ2-5; D ambiguous. V shed 1 base and J shed 5 bases, with 14 bases lying between them. The CDR3 spans 15 residues. The germline CDR1 and CDR2 sequences are SGHAT and FQNNGV. CDR3 region: CASSLVLGFGETQYF. The CDR3 coding sequence is TGTGCCAGCAGCTTAGTTCTCGGTTTCGGTGAGACCCAGTACTTC.

This clonotype was counted only a few times. This chain uses TRBV7-9 with TRBJ2-3; a possible D gene is TRBD2 (6 bases). The V gene's germline CDR1 is SEHNR and CDR2 FQNEAQ (reference sequence). The CDR3 has 16 amino acids. Trimming left V 1 base short and J 4 bases short, with 15 bases between. The CDR3 sequence: CASSLGTGVVSDTQYF. The CDR3 nucleotides are TGTGCCAGCAGCTTAGGCACGGGAGTTGTTTCAGATACGCAGTATTTT.